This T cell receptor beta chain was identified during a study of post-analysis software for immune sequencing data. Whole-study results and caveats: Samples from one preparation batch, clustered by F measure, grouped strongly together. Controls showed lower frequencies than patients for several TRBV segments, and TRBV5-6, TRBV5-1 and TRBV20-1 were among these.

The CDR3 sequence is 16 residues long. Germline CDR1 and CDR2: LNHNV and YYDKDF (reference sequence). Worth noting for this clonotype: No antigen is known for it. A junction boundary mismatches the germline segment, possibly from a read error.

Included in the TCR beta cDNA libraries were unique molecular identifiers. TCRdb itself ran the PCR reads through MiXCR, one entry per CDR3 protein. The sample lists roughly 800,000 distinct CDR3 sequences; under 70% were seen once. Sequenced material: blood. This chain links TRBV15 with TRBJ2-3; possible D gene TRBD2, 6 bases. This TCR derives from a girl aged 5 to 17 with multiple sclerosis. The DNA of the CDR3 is TGTGTCACCAGCAGAGATCGGGACTCTCGCACAGATACGCAGTATTTT. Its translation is CVTSRDRDSRTDTQYF.